This record concerns one T cell receptor (beta chain) sequence. Its antigen has not been determined. No much larger clonotype is one base removed from it; base qualities were not supplied. Healthy HIV-negative adults with no recently reported acute infections or vaccinations were included as donors. All donors were Caucasian adults living in Nashville, Tennessee, USA. Magnetic negative selection was used to enrich CD4+ T cells, after which naive cells were positively selected on CD45RA and the negative fraction became the memory subset. After blood collection by leukapheresis, PBMCs were isolated using Ficoll-Histopaque density gradient centrifugation and then cryopreserved in the vapor phase of liquid nitrogen. Analytical flow cytometry was used to check the purity and quantity of every magnetically sorted T cell population. Each sorted fraction had its genomic DNA isolated and then quantified by UV absorbance on a Nanodrop 2000c.

The record originates from a study of shared clonotypes between healthy human individuals (dated by TCRdb to about 2020). A note on the overall study: The cohort included three men and a couple of women between 18 and 49 years of age. For each donor, CD4 naive and CD4 memory were each given three plates, CD8 naive was given two plates, and CD8 memory was given one plate. To estimate repertoire size and how much clonotype sharing occurs between individuals, the study deeply sequenced the blood TCR repertoires of several healthy adults. Libraries were prepared and TCR repertoires were sequenced by different laboratories using diverse techniques, in order to increase sequencing depth and limit assay-specific biases. Between about 0.9 and 9 billion PBMCs per donor were obtained by leukapheresis. Beyond this particular receptor, the publication reports: Sampling was limited to blood, and TCR repertoires in tissue likely differ from TCR repertoires in blood. Larger estimated clonotype richness was generally found for naive subsets than for memory subsets. Rarefaction of sorted-subset datasets indicated incomplete sequencing despite the large sequencing depth. Sharing across a few donors was observed for approximately 5% of naive CD4, about 3.2% of naive CD8, 2.3% of memory CD4, and about 0.4% of memory CD8 clonotypes. Based on pairwise subsampling, the degree of clonotype sharing among donors was expected to be affected by sequencing depth. The small number of donors limited the genetic and exposure-history diversity represented. Higher generation probabilities were observed for clonotypes shared by all four sorted-subset donors than for non-shared clonotypes.

The germline V gene specifies SGHRS as CDR1 and YFSETQ as CDR2. The cysteine opens and the phenylalanine closes a CDR3 of 17 amino acids. The sequence is cut down to CDR3 DNA, 51 bases in frame from base 1. Relative to germline, V is 0 bases shorter and J is 2 bases shorter, with 18 bases between their ends. TCR CDR3 regions were amplified from genomic DNA by multiplex PCR using the deep immunoSEQ assay. Genomic DNA extracted from each cell subset was distributed evenly over all wells of several immunoSEQ 96-well plates, and each plate served as one replicate. For sorted subsets, around 0.2 ug genomic DNA, equal to about 30,000 T cell genomes, was loaded into each replicate PCR. Purified libraries were quantified with a Qubit 3.0 fluorometer, sized on a Bioanalyzer 2100, and re-quantified with the KAPA Library Quantification kit. Every immunoSEQ 96-well plate was sequenced on a separate single-read 150-cycle Illumina NextSeq 550 flow cell. The original methods were these. Because the immunoSEQ output held only junctional sequences and lacked quality scores, the filtering could not match the filtering applied to full-length reads. Sequences were annotated with PyIR, a Python wrapper for IgBLAST v1.9, using IMGT germline references to assign V/J genes and CDR3. Reads were filtered out if the reads had weak V/J assignments (E-value above 1e-6), no CDR3, stop codons, out-of-frame junctions, or ambiguous translated residues. A V3J clonotype was defined by an identical inferred V gene, J gene, and CDR3 amino acid sequence. The percentage overlap between two repertoires was calculated by dividing the number of shared unique clonotypes by the size of the smaller repertoire. Richness of each repertoire was evaluated using RTK rarefaction, the Chao1 estimator, and Recon v2.1 estimates of unobserved clonotypes. Generation probabilities for all TCRbeta clonotypes obtained by the gDNA method from a handful of donors were computed using OLGA. The table was pulled from immuneACCESS by TCRdb, which kept in-frame rearrangements only. Such tables lose some clones; where checked, under half of the loss comes from unresolved V genes, and the rest has no known cause. V and J calls and clone size are given by that table; D and trimming were obtained from the DNA. The sample table records more than 2,000,000 clones; more than 80% of these occur just once. The ten largest account for about 0.41% of the sample.

The receptor was derived from a man younger than 35 in good health. Some clones in this sample may be carry-over from other donors' samples. The chain is made from TRBV5-1 and TRBJ2-7; no D gene can be assigned with confidence. The sequencing sample was made of naive CD4+ T cells from PBMCs. The cell subset or site tag for this specimen amounts to: CD45RA+ positively selected. The CDR3 has the sequence CASSLAGMVRPPYEQYF. Read as DNA, the sequence is TGCGCCAGCAGCTTGGCGGGTATGGTCCGGCCCCCCTACGAGCAGTACTTC.